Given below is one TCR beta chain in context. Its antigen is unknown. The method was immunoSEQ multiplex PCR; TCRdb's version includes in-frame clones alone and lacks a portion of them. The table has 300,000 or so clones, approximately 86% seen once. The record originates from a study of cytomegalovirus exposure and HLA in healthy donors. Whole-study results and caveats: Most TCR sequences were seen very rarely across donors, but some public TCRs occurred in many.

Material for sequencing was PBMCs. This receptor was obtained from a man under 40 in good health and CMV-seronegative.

CDR3 region: CASTGTGNSPLHF. CDR3 in DNA: TGCGCCAGCACCGGGACAGGAAATTCACCCCTCCACTTT. V usage is TRBV5-1 and J usage is TRBJ1-6; 8 nucleotides agree with TRBD1. With V trimmed by 6 bases and J by 7 bases, 3 bases remained unmatched. The CDR3 is made up of 13 amino acids. The V gene's germline CDR1 is SGHRS and CDR2 YFSETQ.